Each of the 23 T cell receptor beta chains below was sequenced from the same sample in a study of tumor and adjacent non-tumor tissue in lung cancer. This sample's RNA came from whole unsorted tissue. Three rounds of nested PCR, following a modified ARM-PCR protocol, produced the TCRbeta library. TCRdb passed the multiplex PCR reads through MiXCR, listing each CDR3 protein once. The sample lists approximately 68,000 distinct CDR3 sequences, around 73% occurring once. The sequencing input was lung tumor tissue. The receptors here all came from a man in his 60s with non-small cell lung cancer.

Worth noting for this clonotype: The final CDR3 position lacks the conserved phenylalanine or tryptophan, pointing to a likely read error. This rearrangement joins TRBV6-5 to TRBJ1-1; D is ambiguous. Germline V gene sequence: CDR1 MNHEY, CDR2 SVGAGI. V lost 0 bases, J lost 7 bases, and 15 bases lay in between. The CDR3 has 15 amino acids. Here the CDR3 reads CASSYSRMGGVEAFC. The CDR3 region has the DNA TGTGCCAGCAGTTACTCCCGCATGGGTGGGGTTGAAGCTTTCTGT.

The chain is built from TRBV20-1 and TRBJ2-7; D is ambiguous. Germline CDR1 reads DFQATT; CDR2 reads SNEGSKA (reference sequence). V gave up 7 bases and J gave up 1 base, with 14 bases separating them. The CDR3 spans 13 residues. CDR3 residues: CSGFVKNSYEQYF. DNA of the CDR3: TGCAGTGGCTTTGTGAAGAATTCCTACGAGCAGTACTTC.

This clonotype appeared a single time. A much bigger clone sits one base away, suggesting this may be a read error. The limits of the CDR3 on the DNA are not certain, so only TCRdb's listed CDR3 is given. The chain combines TRBV21-1 with TRBJ2-7; TRBD2, as called in the table, went unchecked against the DNA. TRBV21-1 is annotated as a pseudogene. A total of 17 residues make up the CDR3, ends included. The CDR3 reads CASSKVASGTRSYEQYF.

The chain couples TRBV6-1 to TRBJ1-6; D is uncertain. Per the germline V gene, CDR1 is MNHNS and CDR2 is SASEGT. V lost 2 bases and J 5 bases, leaving 16 bases between the germline ends. This CDR3 is built from 17 residues. As DNA, the CDR3 is TGTGCCAGCAGTGAATTGGGGTTTCTAACCGATAATTCACCCCTCCACTTT. This encodes CASSELGFLTDNSPLHF.

With regard to this clonotype: Relative to the germline gene, one junction end is altered; a read error may explain this. The J gene is TRBJ1-6, the V gene TRBV6-5; D remains unclear. Germline V gene lookup returns CDR1 MNHEY and CDR2 SVGAGI. This CDR3 is 13 amino acids long. The CDR3 region has the DNA TGTGCCAGCGGTTACACGAGGGTTTCACCCCTCCATTTT. This encodes CASGYTRVSPLHF.

This clonotype came up a few times. The junction shows a germline mismatch at one end, possibly a read error. The gene calls are TRBV20-1 and TRBJ2-2; the match to TRBD2 covers 11 bases. The CDR3 runs 16 residues. Germline V CDR1 and CDR2: DFQATT, SNEGSKA (reference sequence). The CDR3 loop reads CSATLAGGTETRELYF. CDR3 in DNA: TGCAGTGCTACTTTAGCGGGAGGGACGGAGACCAGGGAGCTGTATTTT.

CDR3 sequence (DNA): TGTGCCAGCAGTGACGCGGGACAGGTGGATCAGCCCCAGCATTTT. It is translated as CASSDAGQVDQPQHF. The chain employs TRBV2 and TRBJ1-5; TRBD1 matches 8 bases. The V and J ends lost 3 bases and 5 bases, in that order; junction bases with no gene match: 6. Germline CDR1 and CDR2: SNHLY and FYNNEI. This CDR3 is 15 amino acids long.

This clonotype was observed a handful of times. This clone may be a read error of a much larger clone one base away. The rearrangement uses TRBV20-1 and TRBJ2-7, with unresolved D. There are 11 residues in the CDR3. The germline gives CDR1 DFQATT, CDR2 SNEGSKA (reference sequence). The CDR3 region has the DNA TGCAGTGTTTTGGACGGCTACGTGCAGTACTTC. Protein sequence: CSVLDGYVQYF.

Comments on this clonotype: One end of the junction does not line up with germline, which may come from a read error. This rearrangement joins TRBV6-5 to TRBJ1-6; TRBD1 matches at 7 bases. The CDR3 is 15 residues long. Germline V gene data show CDR1 as MNHEY and CDR2 as SVGAGI. The CDR3 reads CTSSYGQAGNSPLNF. The CDR3 DNA is TGTACCAGCAGTTACGGACAGGCAGGTAATTCACCCCTAAACTTT.

Turning to this clonotype: A much larger clone lies one base from this, so it may be a read error. No DNA is shown, since the ends of the CDR3 on it are uncertain; the CDR3 is the one TCRdb lists. This chain connects TRBV29-1 to TRBJ1-1; the table's D call TRBD1 went unverified against the DNA. The CDR3 sequence runs 11 residues, both termini included. Looked up from germline, CDR1 is SQVTM and CDR2 is ANQGSEA. CDR3 in amino acids: CSVARGIGENF.

On this clonotype itself: A much bigger clone sits one base away, suggesting this may be a read error. This is likely a read error, given that the CDR3 carries no conserved phenylalanine or tryptophan at its end. This chain joins TRBV29-1 and TRBJ2-7; D might be TRBD1 or TRBD2, each matching 6 bases. This CDR3 is built from 11 residues. V dropped 6 bases and J dropped 5 bases, with 11 bases sitting between them. Looked up from germline, CDR1 is SQVTM and CDR2 is ANQGSEA. Here the CDR3 reads CSVGGGNEQYI. The CDR3 DNA reads TGCAGCGTCGGAGGGGGGAACGAGCAGTACATC.

This clonotype showed up just a few times. The V call is TRBV2, the J call TRBJ2-3; TRBD2 aligns across 9 bases. This CDR3 contains 14 residues. Germline lookup yields CDR1 SNHLY and CDR2 FYNNEI. V trimming: 6 bases; J trimming: 2 bases; junction bases outside the gene matches: 3. CDR3 DNA: TGTGCCAGCAGGACTAGCGGATACACAGATACGCAGTATTTT. It encodes CASRTSGYTDTQYF.

This chain connects TRBV29-1 to TRBJ1-1; no clear D. Germline V gene sequence: CDR1 SQVTM, CDR2 ANQGSEA. This CDR3 region has 12 residues. The CDR3 nucleotides read TGCGGCATTGAAAAACTAGACACTGAAGCTTTCTTT. Translated, it gives CGIEKLDTEAFF. Full variable domain (rest looked up from reference TRBV29-1 and TRBJ1-1): SAVISQKPSRDICQRGTSLTIQCQVDSQVTMMFWYRQQPGQSLTLIATANQGSEATYESGFVIDKFPISRPNLTFSTLTVSNMSPEDSSIYLCGIEKLDTEAFFGQGTRLTVV.

At least ten counts were recorded for this clonotype. V usage is TRBV28 and J usage is TRBJ2-7; 8 nucleotides agree with TRBD1. The germline V gene has CDR1 MDHEN and CDR2 SYDVKM. V shed 2 bases and J 3 bases; nucleotides not matched to a gene: 6. The CDR3 covers 15 residues. CDR3 sequence: CASSLAGQGDYEQYF. DNA of the CDR3: TGTGCCAGCAGTTTAGCCGGACAGGGAGACTACGAGCAGTACTTC.

As to this clonotype: This may come from a read error, since a much larger clone is one base off. This chain uses TRBV28 with TRBJ1-5; D is undetermined. Germline loops: CDR1 MDHEN, CDR2 SYDVKM. This CDR3 spans 15 amino acids. Trimming pared 5 bases from V and 0 bases from J, leaving 11 bases between. The CDR3 nucleotides are TGTGCCAGCAGTCCACATGGTTATAGCAATCAGCCCCAGCATTTT. Translation gives CASSPHGYSNQPQHF.

This clonotype was detected ten times or more. The CDR3 coding sequence is TGCAGCGCAAGACAGGGGCCCGGTCAGCCCCAGCATTTT. Translation: CSARQGPGQPQHF. The chain uses TRBV29-1 and TRBJ1-5; TRBD1 matches at 8 bases. CDR1 and CDR2 from the germline V gene are SQVTM and ANQGSEA. The CDR3 covers 13 residues. J lost 6 bases, V lost 7 bases, and 8 bases had no gene match.

This clonotype was seen a single time. At one of its ends the junction is not consistent with the germline gene, which may arise from a read error. The rearrangement links TRBV7-8 to TRBJ2-7; TRBD1 might be the D (6 bases). Germline CDR1 SGHVS, CDR2 FQNEAQ. The CDR3 extends over 14 amino acids. The CDR3 DNA is TGTGCCGGCAACTTCGAGGACAGACTCTACGAGCAGTATTTC. Residues: CAGNFEDRLYEQYF.

Concerning this clonotype itself: Mismatch with germline at one junction end may stem from a read error. This sequence joins TRBV6-5 and TRBJ2-7; weak D call: TRBD2 (5 bases). Germline CDR1 is MNHEY and CDR2 is SVGAGI. The CDR3 sequence is 11 residues long. This chain's CDR3 is CARSYVGSEYF. DNA of the CDR3: TGTGCCCGCAGTTACGTCGGTAGCGAGTACTTC.

Concerning this clonotype itself: Given a much more abundant clone one base away, this may be a read error. The chain recombines TRBV28 with TRBJ1-5; the D is unclear. This CDR3 region has 14 residues. The germline V gene encodes CDR1 MDHEN and CDR2 SYDVKM. V dropped 7 bases and J dropped 3 bases, with 13 bases sitting between them. CDR3 DNA: TGTGCCAGCAAGCCACGGAATTACAATCAGCCCCAGCATTTT. Protein sequence: CASKPRNYNQPQHF.

Note on this clonotype: An end of the junction differs from the germline gene, which may be a read error. The gene calls are TRBV20-1 and TRBJ2-7, with TRBD2 as a possible D gene (6 bases). This CDR3 has 13 amino acids. Germline V gene data show CDR1 as DFQATT and CDR2 as SNEGSKA (reference sequence). CDR3 in DNA: TGCAGTGCCAGGCAAGGGGCGGACTACGAGCAGTATTTC. Its protein is CSARQGADYEQYF.

Regarding this clonotype: At one end, the junction sequence differs from germline, possibly due to a read error. The V and J genes are TRBV12-5 and TRBJ1-1; D is perhaps TRBD1 (6 bases). The CDR3 spans 15 residues. Germline V gene sequence: CDR1 LGHNT, CDR2 FRNRAP. This CDR3 is CASGLGAGANTKALF. CDR3 bases: TGTGCTAGTGGTTTGGGAGCAGGGGCGAACACTAAAGCTCTCTTT.

A note on this clonotype: This may be a read error: a much more frequent sequence differs by one nucleotide. The J gene is TRBJ1-3, the V gene TRBV7-9; no reliable D call. Germline CDR1 and CDR2: SEHNR and FQNEAQ (reference sequence). This CDR3 region has 13 residues. The CDR3 nucleotides read TGTGCCAGGAGCTTAGGAAACAGAAACACCATATATTTT. It encodes CARSLGNRNTIYF.

Note on this clonotype: An end of the junction differs from the germline gene, which may be a read error. This chain connects TRBV5-4 to TRBJ2-1; D uncertain. CDR1 is SGHNT, CDR2 YYREEE, per germline (reference sequence). The CDR3 sequence is 12 residues long. CDR3 DNA sequence: TGTGCAAGCAGCCGGTCTTCGTGTGAGCAGTTCTTC. Translation gives CASSRSSCEQFF.